Shown below are 23 T cell receptor beta chains from a single sample sequenced in a study of blood T cell repertoires in COVID-19. Sequencing was performed with immunoSEQ multiplex PCR; in TCRdb, only in-frame clones are kept and a portion is missing. The table lists around 220,000 clones, 87% of them singletons. The sample was PBMCs or T cells enriched from blood (not recorded which). These receptors originate from a woman between 25 and 40 years old with acute COVID-19.

The gene calls are TRBV6-6 and TRBJ2-1; the D is unclear. The germline V gene encodes CDR1 MNHNY and CDR2 SVGAGI (reference sequence). There are 12 residues in the CDR3. V lost 7 bases and J lost 6, with 10 bases in between. CDR3 in amino acids: CASTPTSNEQFF. CDR3 DNA sequence: TGTGCCAGCACCCCTACTTCCAATGAGCAGTTCTTC.

J is TRBJ2-1 and V is TRBV4-3; 12 nucleotides match TRBD2. The germline CDR1 and CDR2 sequences are LGHNA and YSLEER. V lost 1 base to trimming and J lost 9 bases; unmatched junction nucleotides: 10. CDR3 size: 17 residues. CDR3 residues: CASSQATLAGGPGEQFF. The CDR3 DNA is TGCGCCAGCAGCCAAGCTACTCTAGCGGGAGGGCCGGGTGAGCAGTTCTTC.

This chain connects TRBV11-2 to TRBJ2-5; TRBD1 is a possible D gene (6 bases). CDR1 is SGHAT, CDR2 FQNNGV, per germline. Trimming pared 5 bases from V and 7 bases from J, leaving 20 bases between. This CDR3 contains 15 residues. The CDR3 region has the DNA TGTGCCAGCAGCGGTGGACAGACCTTTCGTGGGACCCAGTACTTC. Translating gives CASSGGQTFRGTQYF.

The chain recombines TRBV5-5 with TRBJ1-6; 9 nucleotides align to TRBD1. The CDR3 has 13 residues. CDR1 is SGHKS, CDR2 YYEKEE, per germline (reference sequence). V was clipped by 5 bases and J by 10 bases; unmatched bases: 4. The CDR3 protein is CASRRTGDSPLHF. Written as DNA, the CDR3 is TGTGCCAGCAGGCGGACAGGGGACTCACCCCTCCACTTT.

The rearrangement joins TRBV2 to TRBJ2-7, with 10 positions matching TRBD1. The CDR3 spans 14 residues. The V gene end was trimmed by 5 bases and the J gene end by 2 bases; junction bases not matched to a gene: 3. Germline CDR1 reads SNHLY; CDR2 reads FYNNEI. The CDR3 sequence is CASSPGQGPYEQYF. The CDR3 nucleotides are TGTGCCAGCAGTCCGGGACAGGGGCCCTACGAGCAGTACTTC.

The genes are TRBV19 and TRBJ1-4; possible D gene TRBD1, 5 bases. Germline V gene data show CDR1 as LNHDA and CDR2 as SQIVND (reference sequence). Between the trimmed V and J ends, which lost 1 base and 3 bases, there was a span of 9 bases. The CDR3 loop spans 15 amino acids. CDR3 nucleotides: TGTGCCAGTAGTATAGGGGGCCAAGCTAATGAAAAACTGTTTTTT. The encoded protein is CASSIGGQANEKLFF.

By share of the sample, this clone is large (0.1 to 1%). The chain has TRBV6-2 or TRBV6-3 and TRBJ2-7; D may be TRBD2 (5 bases). V was pared by 4 bases and J by 1 base, with 14 bases between. The CDR3 has 15 residues. Germline V CDR1 and CDR2: MNHEY, SVGEGT. CDR3 in amino acids: CASSSWLASSYEQYF. The CDR3 DNA follows: TGTGCCAGCAGTTCTTGGCTAGCAAGTTCCTACGAGCAGTACTTC.

V gene TRBV4-1 combines with J gene TRBJ2-1; the match to TRBD2 covers 11 bases. Germline CDR1 and CDR2: MGHRA and YSYEKL. The length of the CDR3 is 18 residues. V shed 3 bases and J 7 bases; nucleotides not matched to a gene: 14. As DNA, the CDR3 is TGCGCCAGCAGCCATTTCCCTTCCGGGACTAGCGGACAGAATGAGCAGTTCTTC. This gives the protein CASSHFPSGTSGQNEQFF.

This clone was seen just once. The V and J genes are TRBV12-3 or TRBV12-4 and TRBJ2-1; the D call may be TRBD1 or TRBD2 (6 bases each). Trimming took off 5 bases at V and 7 bases at J, with 12 bases between the two ends. This CDR3 is 13 amino acids long. The CDR3 bases are TGTGCCAGCAGTGTAGGGGGAGGAAATGAGCAGTTCTTC. As protein: CASSVGGGNEQFF.

The chain has TRBV11-2 and TRBJ2-1, with 8 bases that match TRBD1. There are 15 residues in the CDR3. Germline CDR1 is SGHAT and CDR2 is FQNNGV. V lost 8 bases, J lost 4 bases, and 10 bases stayed unmatched. CDR3 sequence (DNA): TGTGCCAGCCTGATTGGCAGGGGGCTGTACAATGAGCAGTTCTTC. This codes for CASLIGRGLYNEQFF.

The rearrangement uses TRBV7-9 and TRBJ1-4; TRBD1 might be the D (5 bases). The CDR3 loop spans 15 amino acids. The V end was cut by 4 bases, the J end by 5 bases, with 14 bases between. Germline V gene sequence: CDR1 SEHNR, CDR2 FQNEAQ (reference sequence). The CDR3 nucleotides are TGTGCCAGCAGCTCGGCGACAGTCCTAAATGAAAAACTGTTTTTT. This translates into CASSSATVLNEKLFF.

The V and J genes are TRBV19 and TRBJ2-7, with TRBD1 matching over 10 bases. Germline values: CDR1 LNHDA, CDR2 SQIVND (reference sequence). The CDR3 sequence is 14 residues long. With 9 bases clipped from V and 4 bases from J, the junction kept 9 bases outside the gene matches. The CDR3 DNA reads as TGTGCCAGCCACCCGGGACAGGGGAGGTACGAGCAGTACTTC. This translates into CASHPGQGRYEQYF.

This clone occurred a few times. The chain joins TRBV18 to TRBJ1-2; 9 nucleotides align to TRBD1. V was clipped by 4 bases and J by 4 bases; unmatched bases: 7. The CDR3 consists of 15 residues. Per the germline V gene, CDR1 is KGHSH and CDR2 is LQKENI. Here the CDR3 reads CASSQTGGAGYGYTF. CDR3 nucleotide sequence: TGTGCCAGCTCACAAACAGGGGGCGCTGGCTATGGCTACACCTTC. Filled out from reference TRBV18 and TRBJ1-2, the complete variable domain reads NAGVMQNPRHLVRRRGQEARLRCSPMKGHSHVYWYRQLPEEGLKFMVYLQKENIIDESGMPKERFSAEFPKEGPSILRIQQVVRGDSAAYFCASSQTGGAGYGYTFGSGTRLTVV.

The chain links TRBV5-1 to TRBJ2-7; 7 nucleotides match TRBD1. In germline, CDR1 is SGHRS, CDR2 YFSETQ. The trim removed 5 bases at V and 3 bases at J, leaving 5 bases unmatched. The CDR3 has 13 amino acids. In nucleotides, the CDR3 is TGCGCCAGCAGTTTTAGGACAGGCTACGAGCAGTACTTC. Amino acid sequence: CASSFRTGYEQYF. The entire variable domain, with the rest obtained from reference TRBV5-1 and TRBJ2-7, is as follows: KAGVTQTPRYLIKTRGQQVTLSCSPISGHRSVSWYQQTPGQGLQFLFEYFSETQRNKGNFPGRFSGRQFSNSRSEMNVSTLELGDSALYLCASSFRTGYEQYFGPGTRLTVT.

The rearrangement joins TRBV9 to TRBJ1-2; D is undetermined. CDR3 size: 15 residues. The V end lost 1 base, the J end lost 4 bases, and 14 bases lay between the germline ends. Germline CDR1 and CDR2: SGDLS and YYNGEE. The CDR3 DNA sequence: TGTGCCAGCAGCGTATATGCGGAAGTTATCTATGGCTACACCTTC. It yields the protein CASSVYAEVIYGYTF.

The chain carries TRBV28 and TRBJ1-5; D unresolved. V gave up 5 bases and J gave up 11 bases, with 13 bases separating them. There are 12 residues in the CDR3. Per germline, CDR1 MDHEN and CDR2 SYDVKM. The CDR3 region is CASSLRIKTQHF. CDR3 coding DNA: TGTGCCAGCAGTCTAAGAATCAAGACCCAGCATTTT.

The chain links TRBV28 to TRBJ2-2, with 9 bases that match TRBD2. J gave up 7 bases and V 5 bases, and 8 bases lay outside the gene matches. This CDR3 has 15 residues. Per the germline V gene, CDR1 is MDHEN and CDR2 is SYDVKM. The CDR3 DNA reads TGTGCCAGCAGTCCCCCTAGCGGGAATCTCGGGGAGCTGTTTTTT. This codes for CASSPPSGNLGELFF.

The J gene is TRBJ1-1, the V gene TRBV19, with 11 bases that match TRBD1. The V segment lost 6 bases and the J segment 5 bases; nucleotides outside the gene matches: 2. Germline V gives CDR1 LNHDA, CDR2 SQIVND (reference sequence). The CDR3 is 13 amino acids. The CDR3 DNA follows: TGTGCCAGTAGCCGGGACAGGGGGACTGAAGCTTTCTTT. As protein: CASSRDRGTEAFF.

The J gene is TRBJ2-5, the V gene TRBV15; TRBD2 matches 13 bases. V lost 3 bases and J lost 2; bases outside the gene matches: 3. The CDR3 has 16 amino acids. Per the germline V gene, CDR1 is LNHNV and CDR2 is YYDKDF (reference sequence). Here the CDR3 DNA reads TGTGCCACCAGCAGGGGACTAGCGGGAAAACAAGAGACCCAGTACTTC. This sequence encodes CATSRGLAGKQETQYF.

CDR3 sequence (DNA): TGCAGTGCTAGTCGCTTACGAGACAGGGAGTACTATCAGCCCCAGCATTTT. Protein product: CSASRLRDREYYQPQHF. The rearrangement links TRBV20-1 to TRBJ1-5; 7 positions match TRBD1. Trimming at V came to 3 bases and at J to 5 bases, leaving 16 bases not matched to a gene. The CDR3 is 17 residues long. Germline values: CDR1 DFQATT, CDR2 SNEGSKA (reference sequence).

The chain couples TRBV18 to TRBJ2-7; 9 bases map to TRBD1. J was trimmed by 2 bases and V by 3 bases; bases with no gene match: 5. Germline loops: CDR1 KGHSH, CDR2 LQKENI. CDR3 length: 15 amino acids. As DNA, the CDR3 is TGTGCCAGCTCACCTATGGGACAGGGCGCCTACGAGCAGTACTTC. The encoded protein is CASSPMGQGAYEQYF.

The chain uses TRBV5-1 and TRBJ2-3, with 13 nucleotides matching TRBD2. Germline V CDR1 and CDR2: SGHRS, YFSETQ. CDR3 length: 16 residues. The V segment lost 4 bases and the J segment 2 bases; nucleotides outside the gene matches: 4. CDR3 DNA sequence: TGCGCCAGCAGCCTGGGACTAGCGGGATACACAGATACGCAGTATTTT. It translates to CASSLGLAGYTDTQYF.

This chain joins TRBV5-4 and TRBJ1-2; TRBD1 might be the D (5 bases). Germline V gene data show CDR1 as SGHNT and CDR2 as YYREEE (reference sequence). The V and J ends lost 4 bases and 8 bases respectively, with 15 bases between them. This CDR3 contains 13 residues. In DNA form, the CDR3 reads TGTGCCAGCAGCCCCACCGGGGGGGAGGGCTACACCTTC. It yields the protein CASSPTGGEGYTF.